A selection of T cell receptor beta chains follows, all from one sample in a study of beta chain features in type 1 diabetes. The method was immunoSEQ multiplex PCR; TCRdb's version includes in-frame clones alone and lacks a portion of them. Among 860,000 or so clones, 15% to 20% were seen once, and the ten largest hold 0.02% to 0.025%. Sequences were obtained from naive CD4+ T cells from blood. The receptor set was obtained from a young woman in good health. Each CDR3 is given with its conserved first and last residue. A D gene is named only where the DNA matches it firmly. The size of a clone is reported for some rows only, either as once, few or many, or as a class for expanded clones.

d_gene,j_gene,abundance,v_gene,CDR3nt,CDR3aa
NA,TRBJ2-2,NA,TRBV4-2,TGTGCCAGCAGCCAAGCCAATGGGTTCACCGGGGAGCTGTTTTTT,CASSQANGFTGELFF
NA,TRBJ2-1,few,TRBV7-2,TGTGCCAGCAGCCAATCGGGACTGTCGTCTAATGAGCAGTTCTTC,CASSQSGLSSNEQFF
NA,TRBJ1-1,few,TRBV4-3,TGCGCCAGCAGCCTGACGTCACGTGTCAGCACTGAAGCTTTCTTT,CASSLTSRVSTEAFF
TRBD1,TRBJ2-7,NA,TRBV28,TGTGCCAGCAGACAACTCGGACAGGGAAGTAGAGAGCAGTACTTC,CASRQLGQGSREQYF
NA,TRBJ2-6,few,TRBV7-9,TGTGCCAGCAGCATTGGGGGTCCTGGGGCCAACGTCCTGACTTTC,CASSIGGPGANVLTF
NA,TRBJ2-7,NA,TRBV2,TGTGCCAGCAGGCGGGGAAACTCCTACGAGCAGTACTTC,CASRRGNSYEQYF
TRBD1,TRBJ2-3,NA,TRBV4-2,TGTGCCAGCAGCCAAGATGTGGCAGGGGGCCCTCTCGTCCCAGATACGCAGTATTTT,CASSQDVAGGPLVPDTQYF
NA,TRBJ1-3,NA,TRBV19,TGTGCCAGTAGTGGACGGATCTCTGGAAACACCATATATTTT,CASSGRISGNTIYF
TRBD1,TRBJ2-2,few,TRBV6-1,TGTGCCACCTTCGAGACAGGGGCCACCGGGGAGCTGTTTTTT,CATFETGATGELFF
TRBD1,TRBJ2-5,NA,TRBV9,TGTGCCAGCAGCGCTGGGACAGGGCGCGGAGAGACCCAGTACTTC,CASSAGTGRGETQYF
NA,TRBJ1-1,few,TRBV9,TGTGCCAGCAGCGTAGGACCCTCGACAGGATCGACTGAAGCTTTCTTT,CASSVGPSTGSTEAFF
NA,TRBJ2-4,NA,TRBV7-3,TGTGCCAGCAGCTTAGCGCGGCAGTCAAACATTCAGTACTTC,CASSLARQSNIQYF
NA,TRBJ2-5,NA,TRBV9,TGTGCCAGCAGCGGCTCGGGGCTTCAAGAGACCCAGTACTTC,CASSGSGLQETQYF
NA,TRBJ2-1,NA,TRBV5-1,TGCGCCAGCAGCTTGGGAGGATATGAGCAGTTCTTC,CASSLGGYEQFF
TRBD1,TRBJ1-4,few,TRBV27,TGTGCCAGCAGTTCAACAGGGGGAGAGGAAAAACTGTTTTTT,CASSSTGGEEKLFF
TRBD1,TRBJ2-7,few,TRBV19,TGTGCCAGTAGTATAGCCCCGACAGGGCTCTACGAGCAGTACTTC,CASSIAPTGLYEQYF
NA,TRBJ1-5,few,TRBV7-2,TGTGCCAGCAGCCTAACAGGGTATGGTCAGCCCCAGCATTTT,CASSLTGYGQPQHF
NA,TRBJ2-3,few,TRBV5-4,TGTGCCAGCAGCTCCGTTCTCCCTAGCGCCGCGCAGTATTTT,CASSSVLPSAAQYF
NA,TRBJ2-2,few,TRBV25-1,TGTGCCAGCAGTGTTTCGGGAGTTGGCACCGGGGAGCTGTTTTTT,CASSVSGVGTGELFF
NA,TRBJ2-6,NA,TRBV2,TGTGCCAGCAGTTTTACATACTCTGGGGCCAACGTCCTGACTTTC,CASSFTYSGANVLTF
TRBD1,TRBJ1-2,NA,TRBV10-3,TGTGCCACCCTTAAGCCACAGGGGAACTATGGCTACACCTTC,CATLKPQGNYGYTF
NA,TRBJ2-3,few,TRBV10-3,TGTGCCATCAGTGCAAGCAGTGATCATACGCAGTATTTT,CAISASSDHTQYF
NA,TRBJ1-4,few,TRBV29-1,TGCAGCGTTGAAGTTCCAGAAAAACTGTTTTTT,CSVEVPEKLFF
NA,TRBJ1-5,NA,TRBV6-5,TGTGCCAGCAGTTATGTGGGTGTTTATCAGCCCCAGCATTTT,CASSYVGVYQPQHF
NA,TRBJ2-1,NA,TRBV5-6,TGTGCCAGCAGCTTGGTCCGGGTAAGCTCCTACAATGAGCAGTTCTTC,CASSLVRVSSYNEQFF
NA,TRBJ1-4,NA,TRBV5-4,TGTGCCAGCAGCGTGGACAGAGGAACTAATGAAAAACTGTTTTTT,CASSVDRGTNEKLFF
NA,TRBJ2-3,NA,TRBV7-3,TGTGCCAGCAGCTTAAGTGGGGCGGGGAGAGATACGCAGTATTTT,CASSLSGAGRDTQYF
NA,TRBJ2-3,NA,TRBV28,TGTGCCAGCAGTTCTGAGGGCACAGATACGCAGTATTTT,CASSSEGTDTQYF